This T cell receptor (beta chain) was identified during a study of Ad26.COV2.S vaccination and SARS-CoV-2 variants. Details on this clone: Its antigen is not identified.

TCRdb's copy holds only in-frame clones and misses some; the assay was immunoSEQ multiplex PCR. Of fewer than 100,000 clones detected, 82% appear once; the ten largest clones hold roughly 15%. Study-level points and caveats: Placebo and vaccine recipients had non-spike TCR breadth that was similar. CD8+ and CD4+ T cells specific for spike reportedly responded with substantial breadth after vaccination.

This TCR came from a human donor who had recovered from COVID-19. Specimen: peripheral blood, collected after recovery from COVID-19.

The CDR3 region has the DNA TGCGCCAGCAGCTTCGACAGGGGGGAATACAATGAGCAGTTCTTC. It codes for CASSFDRGEYNEQFF. The chain employs TRBV5-1 and TRBJ2-1, with 9 bases aligning to TRBD1. Germline V gene lookup returns CDR1 SGHRS and CDR2 YFSETQ. The length of the CDR3 is 15 residues. With V trimmed by 2 bases and J by 4 bases, 4 bases remained unmatched.